Presented here are 9 T cell receptor beta chains from one specimen sequenced in a study of cytomegalovirus exposure and HLA in healthy donors. A multiplex PCR was run with 60 Vbeta primers and 13 Jbeta primers. TCRdb's copy holds only in-frame clones and misses some; the assay was immunoSEQ multiplex PCR. This table lists 30,000 to 50,000 clones. The sequenced sample was PBMCs. Every receptor here comes from a woman aged 25 to 39 in good health and CMV-seropositive.

This chain joins TRBV7-2 and TRBJ2-1; 10 bases are shared with TRBD2. Germline CDR1 SGHTA, CDR2 FQGNSA. The CDR3 has 15 residues. J lost 7 bases, V lost 6 bases, and 9 bases had no gene match. CDR3 DNA: TGTGCCAGCAGGACAAGCGGGGGGGCGAAAAATGAGCAGTTCTTC. Residues: CASRTSGGAKNEQFF.

The V and J genes are TRBV7-9 and TRBJ2-1; the match to TRBD1 covers 7 bases. The germline gives CDR1 SEHNR, CDR2 FQNEAQ (reference sequence). The CDR3 is 17 amino acids. J was trimmed by 6 bases and V by 5 bases; bases with no gene match: 16. The CDR3 spells CASSPPHARQGFNEQFF. Written as DNA, the CDR3 is TGTGCCAGCAGCCCCCCCCACGCCAGACAGGGATTCAATGAGCAGTTCTTC.

This chain joins TRBV4-1 and TRBJ2-7; D possibly corresponds to TRBD1 (5 bases). V was trimmed by 3 bases and J by 3 bases, leaving 18 bases between them. This CDR3 has 16 amino acids. Germline-derived CDR1 and CDR2 are MGHRA and YSYEKL. The CDR3 reads CASSQPGRGFNYEQYF. The CDR3 bases are TGCGCCAGCAGCCAGCCAGGTAGGGGATTTAACTACGAGCAGTACTTC.

The chain carries TRBV6-5 and TRBJ2-2; 9 bases map to TRBD1. CDR3 length equals 16 residues. Per the germline V gene, CDR1 is MNHEY and CDR2 is SVGAGI. J was trimmed by 6 bases and V by 0 bases; bases with no gene match: 5. CDR3 in amino acids: CASSYSGTGRAGELFF. The CDR3 region has the DNA TGTGCCAGCAGTTACTCGGGGACAGGGAGGGCCGGGGAGCTGTTTTTT.

The chain joins TRBV6-1 to TRBJ2-7; TRBD1 might be the D (6 bases). CDR3 length: 13 amino acids. CDR1 and CDR2 from the germline V gene are MNHNS and SASEGT. V lost 4 bases and J lost 9, with 16 bases in between. The CDR3 loop is CASSGDRKTGQYF. The CDR3 bases are TGTGCCAGCAGTGGCGACAGGAAGACGGGGCAGTACTTC.

This chain joins TRBV7-9 and TRBJ2-1, with a tentative D call TRBD2 (5 bases). CDR3 length equals 11 residues. The germline V gene has CDR1 SEHNR and CDR2 FQNEAQ (reference sequence). The CDR3 loop reads CAGSSYNEQFF. Written as DNA, the CDR3 is TGTGCGGGGAGCTCCTACAATGAGCAGTTCTTC.

J is TRBJ1-1 and V is TRBV7-9; no clear D. The length of the CDR3 is 14 residues. Trimming stripped 4 bases from V and 4 bases from J, with 13 bases between. The germline V gene has CDR1 SEHNR and CDR2 FQNEAQ (reference sequence). This CDR3 is CASSSGLRGTEAFF. In DNA form, the CDR3 reads TGTGCCAGCAGCTCCGGTTTACGGGGCACTGAAGCTTTCTTT.

The CDR3 sequence: CASSFLPGGRDQPQHF. CDR3 DNA: TGCGCCAGCAGCTTTTTACCTGGGGGCCGCGATCAGCCCCAGCATTTT. This chain uses TRBV5-1 with TRBJ1-5; TRBD1 might be the D (6 bases). The V gene's germline CDR1 is SGHRS and CDR2 YFSETQ. CDR3 size: 16 residues. Trimming stripped 2 bases from V and 5 bases from J, with 17 bases between.

The V gene is TRBV7-9, the J gene TRBJ2-7; 11 nucleotides agree with TRBD2. CDR3 length equals 15 residues. Per germline, CDR1 SEHNR and CDR2 FQNEAQ (reference sequence). J lost 6 bases, V lost 1 base, and 5 bases had no gene match. DNA for the CDR3: TGTGCCAGCAGCTTAGGTGGCCTAGCGGGGGGCGAGCAGTACTTC. It codes for CASSLGGLAGGEQYF.